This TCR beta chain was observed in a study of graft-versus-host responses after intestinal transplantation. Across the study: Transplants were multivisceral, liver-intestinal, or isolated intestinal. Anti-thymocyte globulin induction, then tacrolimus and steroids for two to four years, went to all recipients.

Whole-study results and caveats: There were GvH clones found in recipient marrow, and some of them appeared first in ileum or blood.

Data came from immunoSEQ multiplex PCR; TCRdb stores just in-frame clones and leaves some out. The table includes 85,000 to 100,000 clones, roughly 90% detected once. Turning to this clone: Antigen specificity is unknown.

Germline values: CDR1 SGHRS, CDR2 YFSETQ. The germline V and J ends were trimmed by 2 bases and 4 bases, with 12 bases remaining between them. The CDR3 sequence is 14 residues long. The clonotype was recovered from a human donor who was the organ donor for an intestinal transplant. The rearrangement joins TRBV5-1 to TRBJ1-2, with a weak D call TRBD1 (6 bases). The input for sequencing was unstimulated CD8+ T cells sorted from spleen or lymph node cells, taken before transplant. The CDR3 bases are TGCGCCAGCAGCTTCTTAGACAGGAGCTATGGCTACACCTTC. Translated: CASSFLDRSYGYTF. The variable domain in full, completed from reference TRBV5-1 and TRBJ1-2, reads KAGVTQTPRYLIKTRGQQVTLSCSPISGHRSVSWYQQTPGQGLQFLFEYFSETQRNKGNFPGRFSGRQFSNSRSEMNVSTLELGDSALYLCASSFLDRSYGYTFGSGTRLTVV.